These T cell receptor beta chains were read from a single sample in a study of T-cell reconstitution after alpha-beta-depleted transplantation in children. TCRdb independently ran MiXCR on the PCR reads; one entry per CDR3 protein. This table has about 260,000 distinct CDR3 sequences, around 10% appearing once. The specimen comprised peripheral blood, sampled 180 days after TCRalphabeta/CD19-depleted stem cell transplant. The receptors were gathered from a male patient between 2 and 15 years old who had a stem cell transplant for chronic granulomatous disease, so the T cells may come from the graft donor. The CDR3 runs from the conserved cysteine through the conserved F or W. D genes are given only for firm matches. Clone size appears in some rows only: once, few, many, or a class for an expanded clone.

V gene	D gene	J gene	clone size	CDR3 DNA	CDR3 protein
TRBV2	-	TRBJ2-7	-	TGTGCCAGCAGGGTGACAGGTCTGTCACTCCACGAGCAGTACTTC	CASRVTGLSLHEQYF
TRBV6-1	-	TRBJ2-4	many	TGTGCCAGCAGCCACGGAGCGGCCGGGGCCAAAAACATTCAGTACTTC	CASSHGAAGAKNIQYF
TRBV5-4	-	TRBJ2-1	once	TGTGCCAGCAGCTTACGGGGGCCGGGGGAGCAGTTCTTC	CASSLRGPGEQFF
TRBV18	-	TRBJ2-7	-	TGTGCCAGCTCACCCATCGGGGGTGTCTACGAGCAGTACTTC	CASSPIGGVYEQYF
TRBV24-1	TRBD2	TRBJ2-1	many	TGTGCCACCAGTCCGGGAGGGCCCCTCTACAATGAGCAGTTCTTC	CATSPGGPLYNEQFF
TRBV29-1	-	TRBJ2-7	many	TGCAGCGTTGAGGCCGTGGGCCAGAGCTCCTACGAGCAGTACTTC	CSVEAVGQSSYEQYF
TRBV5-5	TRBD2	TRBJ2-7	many	TGTGCCAGCAGCATGAGCGGGAGGGCCACCCTCTACGAGCAGTACTTC	CASSMSGRATLYEQYF
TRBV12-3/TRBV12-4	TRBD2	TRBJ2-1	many	TGTGCCAGCAGTCCGGGGCTAGCGGGAGTCCATGAGCAGTTCTTC	CASSPGLAGVHEQFF
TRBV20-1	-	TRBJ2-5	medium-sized	TGCAGTGCTGGGGGGCCGGGACAGTTCCAAGAGACCCAGTACTTC	CSAGGPGQFQETQYF
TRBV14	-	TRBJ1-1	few	TGTGCCAGCAGCCAAGAACGATCGGGGACGAACACTGAAGCTTTCTTT	CASSQERSGTNTEAFF
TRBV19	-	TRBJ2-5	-	TGTGCCAGTAGTCCACCGGGCGCGCAAGAGACCCAGTACTTC	CASSPPGAQETQYF
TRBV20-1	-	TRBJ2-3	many	TGCAGTGCCACAGAAAAGCGGCGATGGATCACAGATACGCAGTATTTT	CSATEKRRWITDTQYF
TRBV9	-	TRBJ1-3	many	TGTGCCAGCAGCGTAGCTCAAACCTCTGGAAACACCATATATTTT	CASSVAQTSGNTIYF
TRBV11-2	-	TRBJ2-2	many	TGTGCCAGCATGCTTGGGGTGACGAACACCGGGGAGCTGTTTTTT	CASMLGVTNTGELFF
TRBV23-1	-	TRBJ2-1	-	TGCGCCCCATTTTCCGATGAGCAGTTCTTC	CAPFSDEQFF
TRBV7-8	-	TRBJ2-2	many	TGTGCCAGCAGCTTAGGATCGGGGGCGTCGTACACCGGGGAGCTGTTTTTT	CASSLGSGASYTGELFF
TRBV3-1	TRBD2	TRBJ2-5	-	TGTGCCAGCAGCCAAGCAGGCGGGGGGGGACAAGAGACCCAGTACTTC	CASSQAGGGGQETQYF
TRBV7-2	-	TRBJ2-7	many	TGTGCCAGCAGCCAGGTAGGACAACAAGCCTACGAGCAGTACTTC	CASSQVGQQAYEQYF
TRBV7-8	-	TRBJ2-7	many	TGTGCCAGCAGCTTAATAGGGGGATCCTACGAGCAGTACTTC	CASSLIGGSYEQYF
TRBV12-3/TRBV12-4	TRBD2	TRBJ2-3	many	TGTGCCAGCAGTACACGACTAGCGGGACTCACAGATACGCAGTATTTT	CASSTRLAGLTDTQYF
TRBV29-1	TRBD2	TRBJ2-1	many	TGCAGCGTTGAGGGACTAGCGGGAGGAAATTACAATGAGCAGTTCTTC	CSVEGLAGGNYNEQFF
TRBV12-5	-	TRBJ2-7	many	TGTGCTAGTGGTTTGGTACCGGGCAGCTACGAGCAGTACTTC	CASGLVPGSYEQYF